This T cell receptor (beta chain) emerged from a study of shared clonotypes between healthy human individuals. Whole-study results and caveats: As a rule, naive subsets had a larger estimated richness than memory subsets.

Clones were sequenced by immunoSEQ multiplex PCR, and TCRdb holds only the in-frame ones, with some missing. This repertoire shows about 2.3 million clones, over 85% found once; its top ten account for roughly 0.36%. The CDR3 extends over 14 amino acids. Trimming cost V 1 base and J 3 bases, with 10 bases left between them. Germline-derived CDR1 and CDR2 are SGHDN and FVKESK. With regard to this clone: Its specificity is unknown.

The study drew its donors from healthy HIV-negative adults without recent acute infections or vaccinations. The V call is TRBV14, the J call TRBJ2-7; D unclear. Sequencing used naive CD4+ T cells from PBMCs. Subset defined: CD45RA+ positively selected. The receptor was derived from a man younger than 35 in good health. Some clones in this sample may be carry-over from other donors' samples. The CDR3 DNA follows: TGTGCCAGCAGCCAAGGGCTCCAGGTCTACGAGCAGTACTTC. It yields the protein CASSQGLQVYEQYF.